The clone carrying this T cell receptor (beta chain) occurred a few times. The entry originates in a study of CD8 T cells in Susac syndrome. cDNA came from around 0.54 to 1 ug RNA primed by random hexamers. The method of amplification for TCR beta CDR3 was immunoSEQ multiplex PCR, covering 54 Vbeta and 13 Jbeta. TCRdb fed the immunoSEQ multiplex PCR reads into MiXCR, producing one record per CDR3 protein. The table lists fewer than 350,000 distinct CDR3 sequences, approximately 90% of them singletons. Sequencing of TCR beta drew on CD8+ and CD4+ T cells from blood. Relapsing-remitting disease, either stable or active, was present in the treatment-naive patients who were the multiple sclerosis controls. FACS enriched CD8+ TEMRA cells, while bulk CD8+ and CD4+ were negatively isolated. V was clipped by 5 bases and J by 3 bases, with 14 bases between them. Germline V gene sequence: CDR1 LNHDA, CDR2 SQIVND (reference sequence). This CDR3 has 14 residues.

Sequences were obtained from CD8+ T cells from PBMCs. The clonotype originates from a human donor with multiple sclerosis. The V and J genes are TRBV19 and TRBJ2-7, with TRBD1 as a possible D gene (6 bases). Here the CDR3 reads CASSEGGFNYEQYF. Written as DNA, the CDR3 is TGTGCCAGTAGTGAAGGGGGTTTTAACTACGAGCAGTACTTC.